The rows below give T cell receptor beta chains drawn from one sample of a study of cytomegalovirus exposure and HLA in healthy donors. Libraries were prepared by immunoSEQ multiplex PCR; TCRdb keeps only in-frame clonotypes and omits some of them. This sample has under 100,000 clones, with approximately 80% found just once. The sample was PBMCs. The receptors derive from a human donor in good health. Both conserved end residues are part of each CDR3. The order of the fields is J gene, clone size, CDR3 length, D gene, V gene, CDR3 protein, CDR3 DNA. A D gene is named only where the DNA matches it firmly. Size tells how often a clone was seen (once, few, many) or the class of an expanded clone, and some rows leave it out.

j_gene: TRBJ2-5
abundance: few
len: 14
d_gene: .
v_gene: TRBV7-2
CDR3aa: CASSLGQWEETQYF
CDR3nt: TGTGCCAGCAGCTTAGGACAGTGGGAAGAGACCCAGTACTTC

j_gene: TRBJ2-1
abundance: .
len: 16
d_gene: TRBD2
v_gene: TRBV7-7
CDR3aa: CASSLGLAGGDNEQFF
CDR3nt: TGTGCTAGCAGCCTCGGGCTAGCGGGGGGGGACAATGAGCAGTTCTTC

j_gene: TRBJ2-2
abundance: once
len: 17
d_gene: .
v_gene: TRBV9
CDR3aa: CASSVGLGRGNTGELFF
CDR3nt: TGTGCCAGCAGCGTAGGGTTGGGCAGGGGGAACACCGGGGAGCTGTTTTTT

j_gene: TRBJ2-7
abundance: .
len: 14
d_gene: .
v_gene: TRBV2
CDR3aa: CASSLQGPSYEQYF
CDR3nt: TGTGCCAGCAGTCTCCAGGGGCCATCCTACGAGCAGTACTTC

j_gene: TRBJ1-5
abundance: .
len: 16
d_gene: .
v_gene: TRBV5-6
CDR3aa: CASSTRDTLLNQPQHF
CDR3nt: TGTGCCAGCAGCACCCGGGACACTCTACTGAATCAGCCCCAGCATTTT

j_gene: TRBJ2-7
abundance: .
len: 14
d_gene: .
v_gene: TRBV6-5
CDR3aa: CASSYSSGTYEQYF
CDR3nt: TGTGCCAGCAGTTACTCGAGCGGAACCTACGAGCAGTACTTC

j_gene: TRBJ2-3
abundance: .
len: 14
d_gene: .
v_gene: TRBV5-1
CDR3aa: CASSPAASTDTQYF
CDR3nt: TGCGCCAGCAGTCCAGCGGCTAGCACAGATACGCAGTATTTT

j_gene: TRBJ2-1
abundance: .
len: 11
d_gene: .
v_gene: TRBV4-1
CDR3aa: CASSSYNEQFF
CDR3nt: TGCGCCAGCAGCTCATACAATGAGCAGTTCTTC

j_gene: TRBJ2-5
abundance: .
len: 16
d_gene: .
v_gene: TRBV12-5
CDR3aa: CASGLFPRGSQETQYF
CDR3nt: TGTGCTAGTGGTTTGTTCCCACGGGGTTCCCAAGAGACCCAGTACTTC

j_gene: TRBJ2-1
abundance: .
len: 15
d_gene: .
v_gene: TRBV19
CDR3aa: CASSKGTAGNNEQFF
CDR3nt: TGTGCCAGTAGTAAGGGGACGGCGGGGAACAATGAGCAGTTCTTC

j_gene: TRBJ1-1
abundance: .
len: 14
d_gene: .
v_gene: TRBV18
CDR3aa: CASSPTRMNTEAFF
CDR3nt: TGTGCCAGCTCACCAACCAGGATGAACACTGAAGCTTTCTTT

j_gene: TRBJ1-5
abundance: .
len: 15
d_gene: .
v_gene: TRBV5-1
CDR3aa: CASSNGEGLNQPQHF
CDR3nt: TGCGCCAGCAGCAATGGGGAGGGCCTGAATCAGCCCCAGCATTTT

j_gene: TRBJ1-3
abundance: .
len: 13
d_gene: .
v_gene: TRBV7-2
CDR3aa: CASSLAGRNTIYF
CDR3nt: TGTGCCAGCAGCTTAGCGGGGCGAAACACCATATATTTT

j_gene: TRBJ2-7
abundance: .
len: 14
d_gene: TRBD2
v_gene: TRBV7-2
CDR3aa: CASAVAGHSYEQYF
CDR3nt: TGTGCCAGCGCGGTAGCGGGGCACTCCTACGAGCAGTACTTC

j_gene: TRBJ2-7
abundance: few
len: 14
d_gene: TRBD2
v_gene: TRBV18
CDR3aa: CASSPGLAGSEQYF
CDR3nt: TGTGCCAGCTCACCGGGACTAGCGGGGAGTGAGCAGTACTTC

j_gene: TRBJ1-4
abundance: .
len: 17
d_gene: TRBD1
v_gene: TRBV5-1
CDR3aa: CASSLDRRQGDFLGLFF
CDR3nt: TGCGCCAGCAGCTTGGACCGTAGACAGGGGGATTTTTTGGGACTGTTTTTT

j_gene: TRBJ2-3
abundance: .
len: 16
d_gene: .
v_gene: TRBV7-2
CDR3aa: CASSLGVAGARGTQYF
CDR3nt: TGTGCCAGCAGCTTAGGTGTGGCGGGGGCCCGCGGTACGCAGTATTTT

j_gene: TRBJ2-3
abundance: once
len: 16
d_gene: TRBD2
v_gene: TRBV7-2
CDR3aa: CASSLGLAGITDTQYF
CDR3nt: TGTGCCAGCAGCTTAGGTCTAGCGGGGATCACAGATACGCAGTATTTT

j_gene: TRBJ2-5
abundance: .
len: 17
d_gene: TRBD2
v_gene: TRBV15
CDR3aa: CATSRGASGGPQETQYF
CDR3nt: TGTGCCACCAGCAGAGGGGCTAGCGGGGGACCTCAAGAGACCCAGTACTTC

j_gene: TRBJ1-5
abundance: .
len: 15
d_gene: .
v_gene: TRBV5-1
CDR3aa: CASSLDSFGNQPQHF
CDR3nt: TGCGCCAGCAGCTTGGACAGTTTCGGCAATCAGCCCCAGCATTTT

j_gene: TRBJ2-3
abundance: .
len: 15
d_gene: TRBD2
v_gene: TRBV19
CDR3aa: CASRILAGGSDTQYF
CDR3nt: TGTGCCAGTAGAATACTAGCGGGGGGCTCAGATACGCAGTATTTT

j_gene: TRBJ2-1
abundance: .
len: 12
d_gene: TRBD1
v_gene: TRBV10-2
CDR3aa: CASRGQYNEQFF
CDR3nt: TGCGCCAGCAGGGGACAGTACAATGAGCAGTTCTTC

j_gene: TRBJ2-7
abundance: .
len: 14
d_gene: TRBD1
v_gene: TRBV7-8
CDR3aa: CASSREVGTGKQYF
CDR3nt: TGTGCCAGCAGCCGAGAGGTTGGGACAGGGAAGCAGTACTTC

j_gene: TRBJ2-3
abundance: once
len: 14
d_gene: TRBD1
v_gene: TRBV29-1
CDR3aa: CSVGQGRDTDTQYF
CDR3nt: TGCAGCGTAGGACAGGGGAGGGACACAGATACGCAGTATTTT

j_gene: TRBJ1-1
abundance: .
len: 13
d_gene: .
v_gene: TRBV27
CDR3aa: CASSLVSSTEAFF
CDR3nt: TGTGCCAGCAGTCTGGTCTCGAGCACTGAAGCTTTCTTT

j_gene: TRBJ1-3
abundance: .
len: 15
d_gene: TRBD1
v_gene: TRBV25-1
CDR3aa: CASSQGTASGNTIYF
CDR3nt: TGTGCCAGCAGTCAAGGGACAGCCTCTGGAAACACCATATATTTT

j_gene: TRBJ1-6
abundance: .
len: 17
d_gene: TRBD1
v_gene: TRBV27
CDR3aa: CASSLIHSDRGNSPLHF
CDR3nt: TGTGCCAGCAGTCTAATACATAGCGACAGGGGTAATTCACCCCTCCACTTT

j_gene: TRBJ1-3
abundance: .
len: 11
d_gene: .
v_gene: TRBV29-1
CDR3aa: CSASSGNTIYF
CDR3nt: TGCAGCGCCAGCTCTGGAAACACCATATATTTT

j_gene: TRBJ2-5
abundance: few
len: 13
d_gene: .
v_gene: TRBV5-4
CDR3aa: CASTLGGQETQYF
CDR3nt: TGTGCCAGCACCCTCGGGGGACAAGAGACCCAGTACTTC

j_gene: TRBJ1-2
abundance: .
len: 13
d_gene: .
v_gene: TRBV9
CDR3aa: CASSVGGLLGYTF
CDR3nt: TGTGCCAGCAGCGTAGGGGGACTCCTGGGCTACACCTTC

j_gene: TRBJ1-1
abundance: .
len: 11
d_gene: .
v_gene: TRBV20-1
CDR3aa: CSARDSTEAFF
CDR3nt: TGCAGTGCTAGAGATAGCACTGAAGCTTTCTTT

j_gene: TRBJ2-3
abundance: .
len: 15
d_gene: TRBD2
v_gene: TRBV27
CDR3aa: CASSGTGTRADTQYF
CDR3nt: TGTGCCAGCAGTGGAACCGGGACTAGGGCCGATACGCAGTATTTT

j_gene: TRBJ1-5
abundance: .
len: 13
d_gene: .
v_gene: TRBV27
CDR3aa: CASSQEGNQPQHF
CDR3nt: TGTGCCAGTAGCCAAGAGGGAAATCAGCCCCAGCATTTT

j_gene: TRBJ1-4
abundance: .
len: 17
d_gene: .
v_gene: TRBV4-1
CDR3aa: CASSLGRGLATNEKLFF
CDR3nt: TGCGCCAGCAGCCTTGGTAGAGGGCTGGCAACTAATGAAAAACTGTTTTTT

j_gene: TRBJ2-5
abundance: .
len: 14
d_gene: .
v_gene: TRBV5-1
CDR3aa: CASSTGLRQETQYF
CDR3nt: TGCGCCAGCAGCACGGGACTGCGTCAAGAGACCCAGTACTTC

j_gene: TRBJ1-1
abundance: .
len: 15
d_gene: TRBD1
v_gene: TRBV4-3
CDR3aa: CASSDRDSWGAEAFF
CDR3nt: TGCGCCAGCAGCGACCGGGACAGTTGGGGGGCTGAAGCTTTCTTT